The sequence of this T cell receptor (beta chain) was determined in a study of cytomegalovirus exposure and HLA in healthy donors. The PCR contained 60 Vbeta and 13 Jbeta primers. TCRdb keeps only in-frame clones here, not all; method: immunoSEQ multiplex PCR. Among roughly 170,000 clones, around 75% were seen once, and the ten largest hold less than 3%. The table lists this clone with a count of one. As yet, its antigen is unknown. Whole-study results and caveats: Many donors carried some public TCRs, although rarity characterized most TCR sequences. Upon later analysis, TCR association rates were observed to vary by HLA locus, being highest for DRB1 and lowest for HLA-C. High sensitivity and specificity were reportedly achieved when the classifier diagnosed cytomegalovirus status.

This clonotype was obtained from a female donor in good health and CMV-seronegative. The source material was PBMCs.

CDR3 amino acids: CASSVSENNEQFF. CDR3 bases: TGTGCCAGCAGCGTTTCAGAAAACAATGAGCAGTTCTTC. This chain joins TRBV7-3 and TRBJ2-1; D is unresolved. V lost 5 bases, J lost 5 bases, and 10 bases lay in between. Germline loops: CDR1 SGHTA, CDR2 FQGTGA. This CDR3 is 13 amino acids long.